This T cell receptor (beta chain) was obtained from a study of CD8 T cells in ankylosing spondylitis. Overall study findings and caveats: A subset of motif variants has previously been described in the synovial fluid and blood of reactive arthritis. Reports say disease-linked clones showed up significantly more in matched ankylosing spondylitis synovial fluid. A TCR beta motif of eight highly homologous variants appeared characteristic of ankylosing spondylitis blood.

Only a few counts were recorded for this clonotype. Its specificity is unknown. The TCR beta libraries were generated through quantitative 5'-RACE incorporating molecular barcodes. TCRdb used MiXCR to reprocess the 5' RACE reads, holding one entry per CDR3 protein. The sample includes about 540,000 distinct CDR3 sequences, about 13% of them seen just once. Trimming removed 0 bases from V and 8 bases from J; junction bases left unmatched: 9. The CDR3 loop spans 16 amino acids. Germline CDR1 is LNHNV and CDR2 is YYDKDF (reference sequence). The sequence was collected from a male donor with ankylosing spondylitis. V is TRBV15 and J is TRBJ2-1, with 8 bases that match TRBD2. Source material: blood, either unsorted or a sorted T cell fraction (not recorded which). CDR3 nucleotide sequence: TGTGCCACCAGCAGAGATCATACGGGAGGGGTGGATGAGCAGTTCTTC. Amino acid sequence: CATSRDHTGGVDEQFF.